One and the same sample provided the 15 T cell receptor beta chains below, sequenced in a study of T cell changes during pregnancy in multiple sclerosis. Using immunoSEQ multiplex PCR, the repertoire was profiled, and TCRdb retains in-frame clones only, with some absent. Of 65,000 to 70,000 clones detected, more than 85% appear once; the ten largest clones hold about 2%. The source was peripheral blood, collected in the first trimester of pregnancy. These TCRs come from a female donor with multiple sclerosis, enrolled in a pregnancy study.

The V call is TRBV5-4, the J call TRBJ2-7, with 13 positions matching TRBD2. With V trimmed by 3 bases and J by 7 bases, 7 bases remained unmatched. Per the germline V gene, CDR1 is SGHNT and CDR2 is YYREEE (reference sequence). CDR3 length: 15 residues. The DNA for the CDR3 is TGTGCCAGCAGCTCCCACGGACTAGCGGGAGATGAGCAGTACTTC. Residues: CASSSHGLAGDEQYF.

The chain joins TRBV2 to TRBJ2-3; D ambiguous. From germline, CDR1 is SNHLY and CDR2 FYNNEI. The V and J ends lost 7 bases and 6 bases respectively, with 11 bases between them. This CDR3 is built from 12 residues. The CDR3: CASNPPADTQYF. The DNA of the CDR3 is TGTGCCAGCAATCCCCCCGCGGATACGCAGTATTTT.

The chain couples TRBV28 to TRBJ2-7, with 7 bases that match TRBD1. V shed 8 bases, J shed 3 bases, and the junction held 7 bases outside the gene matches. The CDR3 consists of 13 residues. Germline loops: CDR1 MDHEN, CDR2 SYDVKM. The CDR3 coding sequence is TGTGCCAGCTCCTACACAGGGGACTACGAGCAGTACTTC. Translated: CASSYTGDYEQYF.

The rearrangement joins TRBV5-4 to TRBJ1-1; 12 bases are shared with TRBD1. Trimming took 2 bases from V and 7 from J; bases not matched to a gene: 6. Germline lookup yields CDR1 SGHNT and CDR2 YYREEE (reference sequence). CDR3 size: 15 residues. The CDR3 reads CASSFRDRGPGEAFF. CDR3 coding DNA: TGTGCCAGCAGCTTCCGGGACAGGGGGCCTGGTGAAGCTTTCTTT.

The CDR3 DNA is TGTGCCAGCAGTCCCACGACAGGGCGCTACGAGCAGTACTTC. Protein sequence: CASSPTTGRYEQYF. The chain employs TRBV28 and TRBJ2-7; 7 positions match TRBD1. V lost 5 bases, J lost 3 bases, and 7 bases stayed unmatched. The CDR3 has 14 residues. Germline V gene data show CDR1 as MDHEN and CDR2 as SYDVKM.

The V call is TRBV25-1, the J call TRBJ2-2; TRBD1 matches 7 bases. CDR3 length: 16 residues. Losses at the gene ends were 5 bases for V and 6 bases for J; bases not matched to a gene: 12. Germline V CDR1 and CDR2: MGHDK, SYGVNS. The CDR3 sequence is CASSSGRQGFAGELFF. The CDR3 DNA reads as TGTGCCAGCAGTTCGGGCCGACAGGGTTTCGCCGGGGAGCTGTTTTTT. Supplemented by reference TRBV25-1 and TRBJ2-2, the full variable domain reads EADIYQTPRYLVIGTGKKITLECSQTMGHDKMYWYQQDPGMELHLIHYSYGVNSTEKGDLSSESTVSRIRTEHFPLTLESARPSHTSQYLCASSSGRQGFAGELFFGEGSRLTVL.

CDR3 coding DNA: TGTGCCAGCAGCTTAAACTCTTTGAGTACCAGCAATCAGCCCCAGCATTTT. It encodes CASSLNSLSTSNQPQHF. The rearrangement links TRBV7-3 to TRBJ1-5; D not certain. CDR3 length: 17 amino acids. V lost 1 base and J lost 1, with 14 bases in between. Germline V lookup: CDR1 SGHTA, CDR2 FQGTGA.

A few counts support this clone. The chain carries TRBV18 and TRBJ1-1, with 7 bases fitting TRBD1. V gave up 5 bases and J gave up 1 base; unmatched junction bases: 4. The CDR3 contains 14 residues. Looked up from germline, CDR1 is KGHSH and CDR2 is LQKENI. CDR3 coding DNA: TGTGCCAGCTCATCGACAGGGAAGAACACTGAAGCTTTCTTT. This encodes CASSSTGKNTEAFF.

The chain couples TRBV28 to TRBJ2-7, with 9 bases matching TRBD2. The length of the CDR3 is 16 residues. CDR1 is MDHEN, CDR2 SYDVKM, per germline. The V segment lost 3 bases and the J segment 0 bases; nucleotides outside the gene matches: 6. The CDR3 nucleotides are TGTGCCAGCAGTTTTTCTCTAGCGGGAACCTCCTACGAGCAGTACTTC. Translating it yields CASSFSLAGTSYEQYF.

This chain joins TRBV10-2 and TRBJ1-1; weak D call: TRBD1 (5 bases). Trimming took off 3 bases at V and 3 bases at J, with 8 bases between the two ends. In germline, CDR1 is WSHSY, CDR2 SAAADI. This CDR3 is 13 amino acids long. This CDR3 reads CASSDRDDTEAFF. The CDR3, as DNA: TGCGCCAGCAGTGACAGGGATGACACTGAAGCTTTCTTT.

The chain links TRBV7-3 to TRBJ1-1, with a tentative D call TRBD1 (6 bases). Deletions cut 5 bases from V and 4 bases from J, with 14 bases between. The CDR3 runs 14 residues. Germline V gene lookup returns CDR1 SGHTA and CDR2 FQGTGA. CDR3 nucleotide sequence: TGTGCCAGCAGCCGGATTGGGGGCGGCACTGAAGCTTTCTTT. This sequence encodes CASSRIGGGTEAFF.

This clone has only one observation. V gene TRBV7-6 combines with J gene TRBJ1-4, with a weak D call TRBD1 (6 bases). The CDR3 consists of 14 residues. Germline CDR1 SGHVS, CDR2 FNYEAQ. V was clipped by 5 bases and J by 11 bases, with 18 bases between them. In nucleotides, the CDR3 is TGTGCCAGCAGCAAAGGGGGAGGACTAGGGAAACTGTTTTTT. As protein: CASSKGGGLGKLFF.

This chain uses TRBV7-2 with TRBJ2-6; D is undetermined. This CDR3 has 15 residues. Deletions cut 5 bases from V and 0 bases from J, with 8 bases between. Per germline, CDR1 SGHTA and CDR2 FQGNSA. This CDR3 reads CASSPQVSGANVLTF. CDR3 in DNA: TGTGCCAGCAGCCCCCAGGTCTCTGGGGCCAACGTCCTGACTTTC.

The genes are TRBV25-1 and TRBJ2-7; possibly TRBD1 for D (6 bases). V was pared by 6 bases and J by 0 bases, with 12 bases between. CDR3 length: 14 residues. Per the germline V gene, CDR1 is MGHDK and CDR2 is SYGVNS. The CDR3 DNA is TGTGCCAGCAGCGCCGGGACATTCTCCTACGAGCAGTACTTC. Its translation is CASSAGTFSYEQYF.

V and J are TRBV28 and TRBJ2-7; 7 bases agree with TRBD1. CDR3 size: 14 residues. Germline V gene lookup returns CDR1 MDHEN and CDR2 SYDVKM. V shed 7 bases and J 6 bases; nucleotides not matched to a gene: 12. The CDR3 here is CASTGDSRIFEQYF. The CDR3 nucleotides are TGTGCCAGCACTGGGGACAGTAGGATCTTCGAGCAGTACTTC.